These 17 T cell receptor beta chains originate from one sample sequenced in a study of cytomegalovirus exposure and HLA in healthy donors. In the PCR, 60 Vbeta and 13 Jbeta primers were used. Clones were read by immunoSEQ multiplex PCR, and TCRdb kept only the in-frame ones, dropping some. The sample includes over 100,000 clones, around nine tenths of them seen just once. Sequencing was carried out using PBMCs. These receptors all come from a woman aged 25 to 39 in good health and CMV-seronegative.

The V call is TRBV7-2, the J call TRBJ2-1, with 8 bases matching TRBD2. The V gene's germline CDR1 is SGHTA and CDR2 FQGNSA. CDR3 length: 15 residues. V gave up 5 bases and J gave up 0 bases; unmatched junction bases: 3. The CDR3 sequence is CASSTGTSSYNEQFF. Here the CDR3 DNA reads TGTGCCAGCAGCACCGGGACTAGCTCCTACAATGAGCAGTTCTTC.

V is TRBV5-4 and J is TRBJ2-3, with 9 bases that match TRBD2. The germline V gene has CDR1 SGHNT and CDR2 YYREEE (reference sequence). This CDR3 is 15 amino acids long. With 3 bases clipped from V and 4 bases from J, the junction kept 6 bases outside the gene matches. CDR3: CASSSPGLAPDTQYF. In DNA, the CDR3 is TGTGCCAGCAGCTCGCCGGGACTAGCACCAGATACGCAGTATTTT. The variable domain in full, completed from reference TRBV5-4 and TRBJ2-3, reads ETGVTQSPTHLIKTRGQQVTLRCSSQSGHNTVSWYQQALGQGPQFIFQYYREEENGRGNFPPRFSGLQFPNYSSELNVNALELDDSALYLCASSSPGLAPDTQYFGPGTRLTVL.

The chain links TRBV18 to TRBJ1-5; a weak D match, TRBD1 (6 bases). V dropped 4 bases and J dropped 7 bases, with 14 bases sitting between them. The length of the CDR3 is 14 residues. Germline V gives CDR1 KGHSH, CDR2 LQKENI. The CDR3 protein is CASSQQGLWQPQHF. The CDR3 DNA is TGTGCCAGCTCACAACAGGGTCTTTGGCAGCCCCAGCATTTT.

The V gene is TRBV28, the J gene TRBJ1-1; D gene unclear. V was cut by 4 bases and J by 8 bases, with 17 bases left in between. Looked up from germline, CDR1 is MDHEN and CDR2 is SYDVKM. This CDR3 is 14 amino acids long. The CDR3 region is CASSSFPTANEAFF. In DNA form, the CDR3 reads TGTGCCAGCAGTTCCTTTCCAACTGCTAACGAAGCTTTCTTT.

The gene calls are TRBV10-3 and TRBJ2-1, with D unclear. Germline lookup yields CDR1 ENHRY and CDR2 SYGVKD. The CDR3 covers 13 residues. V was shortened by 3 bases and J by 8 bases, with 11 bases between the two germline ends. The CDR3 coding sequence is TGTGCCATCAGTGACGTCCGTTTAGATGAGCAGTTCTTC. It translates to CAISDVRLDEQFF.

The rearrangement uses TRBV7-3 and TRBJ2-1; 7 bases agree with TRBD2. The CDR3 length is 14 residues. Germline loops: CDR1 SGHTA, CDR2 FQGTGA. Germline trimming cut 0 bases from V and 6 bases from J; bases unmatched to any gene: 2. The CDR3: CASSLTAGANEQFF. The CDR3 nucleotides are TGTGCCAGCAGCTTAACGGCGGGAGCCAATGAGCAGTTCTTC.

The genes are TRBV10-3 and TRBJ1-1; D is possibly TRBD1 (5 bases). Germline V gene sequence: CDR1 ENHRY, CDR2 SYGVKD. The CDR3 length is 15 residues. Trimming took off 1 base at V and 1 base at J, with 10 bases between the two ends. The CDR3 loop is CAISEWSTGNTEAFF. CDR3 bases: TGTGCCATCAGTGAGTGGAGCACAGGGAACACTGAAGCTTTCTTT.

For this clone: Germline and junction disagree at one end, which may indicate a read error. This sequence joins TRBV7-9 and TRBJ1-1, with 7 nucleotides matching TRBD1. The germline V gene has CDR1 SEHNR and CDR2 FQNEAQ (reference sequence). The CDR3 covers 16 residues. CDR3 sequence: CSSSLARTGSGTEAFF. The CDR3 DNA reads TGTTCCAGCAGCTTAGCGAGGACAGGCTCGGGCACTGAAGCTTTCTTT.

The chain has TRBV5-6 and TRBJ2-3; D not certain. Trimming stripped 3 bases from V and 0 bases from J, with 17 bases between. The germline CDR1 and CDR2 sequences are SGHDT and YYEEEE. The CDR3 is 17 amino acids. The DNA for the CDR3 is TGTGCCAGCAGCTCCGCAACGAGTCCCTCTAGCACAGATACGCAGTATTTT. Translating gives CASSSATSPSSTDTQYF.

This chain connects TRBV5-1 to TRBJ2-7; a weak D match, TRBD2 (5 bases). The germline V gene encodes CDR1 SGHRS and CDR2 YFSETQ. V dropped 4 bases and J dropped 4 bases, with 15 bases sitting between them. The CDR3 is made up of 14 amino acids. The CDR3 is CASSPVRGRYEQYF. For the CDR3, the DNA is TGCGCCAGCAGCCCCGTACGGGGTCGGTACGAGCAGTACTTC.

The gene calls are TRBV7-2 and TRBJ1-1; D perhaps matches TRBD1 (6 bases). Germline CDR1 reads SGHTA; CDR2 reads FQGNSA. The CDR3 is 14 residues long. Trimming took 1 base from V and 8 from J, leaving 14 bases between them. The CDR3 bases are TGTGCCAGCAGCTTAGTATTTACAGGGACCGAAGCTTTCTTT. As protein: CASSLVFTGTEAFF. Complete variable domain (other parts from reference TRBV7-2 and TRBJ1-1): GAGVSQSPSNKVTEKGKDVELRCDPISGHTALYWYRQSLGQGLEFLIYFQGNSAPDKSGLPSDRFSAERTGGSVSTLTIQRTQQEDSAVYLCASSLVFTGTEAFFGQGTRLTVV.

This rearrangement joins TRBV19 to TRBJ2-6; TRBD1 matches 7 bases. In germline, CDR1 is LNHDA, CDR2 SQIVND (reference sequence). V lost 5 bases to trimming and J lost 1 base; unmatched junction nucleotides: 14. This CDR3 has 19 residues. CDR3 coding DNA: TGTGCCAGTAGTCCTAGTAGTGCAGGGGGAAGGTCTGGGGCCAACGTCCTGACTTTC. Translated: CASSPSSAGGRSGANVLTF.

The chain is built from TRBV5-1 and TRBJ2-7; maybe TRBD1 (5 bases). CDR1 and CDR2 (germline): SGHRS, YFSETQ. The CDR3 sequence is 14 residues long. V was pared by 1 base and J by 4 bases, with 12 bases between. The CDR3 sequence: CASSLRGPGYEQYF. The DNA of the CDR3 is TGCGCCAGCAGCTTGAGGGGTCCAGGGTACGAGCAGTACTTC.

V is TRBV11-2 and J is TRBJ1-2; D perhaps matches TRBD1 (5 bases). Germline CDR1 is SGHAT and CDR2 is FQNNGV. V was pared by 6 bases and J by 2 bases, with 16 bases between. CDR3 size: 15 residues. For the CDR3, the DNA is TGTGCCAGCAGTCTAGCGTACCGGGACAACTATGGCTACACCTTC. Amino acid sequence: CASSLAYRDNYGYTF.

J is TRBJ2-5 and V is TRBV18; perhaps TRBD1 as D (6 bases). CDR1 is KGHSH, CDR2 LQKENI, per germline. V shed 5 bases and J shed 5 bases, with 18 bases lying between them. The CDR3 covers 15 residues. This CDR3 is CASSYRDIKGETQYF. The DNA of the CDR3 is TGTGCCAGCTCATACCGGGACATCAAGGGGGAGACCCAGTACTTC.

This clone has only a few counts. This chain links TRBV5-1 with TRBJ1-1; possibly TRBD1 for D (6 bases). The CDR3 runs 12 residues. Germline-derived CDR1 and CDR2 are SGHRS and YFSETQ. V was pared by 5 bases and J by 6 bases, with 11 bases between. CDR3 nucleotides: TGCGCCAGCAGACAGACAGGACCTGAAGCTTTCTTT. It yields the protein CASRQTGPEAFF.

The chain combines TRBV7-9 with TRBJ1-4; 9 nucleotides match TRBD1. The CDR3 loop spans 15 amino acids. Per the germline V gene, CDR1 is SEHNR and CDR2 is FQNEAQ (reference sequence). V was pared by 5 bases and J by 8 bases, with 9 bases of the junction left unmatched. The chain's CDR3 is CASSLGDRDSEKLFF. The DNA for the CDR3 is TGTGCCAGCAGCCTTGGGGACAGGGATAGCGAAAAACTGTTTTTT.